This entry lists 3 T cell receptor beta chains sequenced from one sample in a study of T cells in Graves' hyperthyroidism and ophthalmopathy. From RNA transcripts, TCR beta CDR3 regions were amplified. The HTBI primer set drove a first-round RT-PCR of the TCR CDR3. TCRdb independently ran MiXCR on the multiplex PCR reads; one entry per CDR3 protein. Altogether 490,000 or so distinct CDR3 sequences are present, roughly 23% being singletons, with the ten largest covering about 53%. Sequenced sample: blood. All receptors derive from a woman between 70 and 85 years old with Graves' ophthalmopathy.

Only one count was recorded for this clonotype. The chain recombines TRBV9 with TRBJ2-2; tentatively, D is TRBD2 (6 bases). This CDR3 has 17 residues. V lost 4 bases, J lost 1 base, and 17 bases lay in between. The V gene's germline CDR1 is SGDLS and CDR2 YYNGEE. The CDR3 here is CASSPRGLALNTGELFF. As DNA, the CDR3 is TGTGCCAGCAGCCCCCGCGGGCTAGCGTTGAACACCGGGGAGCTGTTTTTT.

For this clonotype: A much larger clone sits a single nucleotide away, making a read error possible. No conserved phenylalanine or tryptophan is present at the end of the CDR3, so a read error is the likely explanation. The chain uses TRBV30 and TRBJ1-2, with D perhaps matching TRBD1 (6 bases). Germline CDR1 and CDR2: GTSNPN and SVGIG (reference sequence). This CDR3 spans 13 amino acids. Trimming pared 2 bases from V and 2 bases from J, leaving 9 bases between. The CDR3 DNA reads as TGTGCCTGGAGTCCTCAGGGGAACTATGGCTACACCCTC. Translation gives CAWSPQGNYGYTL.

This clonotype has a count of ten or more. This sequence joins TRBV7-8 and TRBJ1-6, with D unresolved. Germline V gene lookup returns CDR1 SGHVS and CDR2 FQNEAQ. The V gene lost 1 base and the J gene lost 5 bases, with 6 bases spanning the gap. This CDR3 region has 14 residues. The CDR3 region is CASSLGPDNSPLHF. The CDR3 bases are TGTGCCAGCAGCTTAGGGCCAGATAATTCACCCCTCCACTTT.